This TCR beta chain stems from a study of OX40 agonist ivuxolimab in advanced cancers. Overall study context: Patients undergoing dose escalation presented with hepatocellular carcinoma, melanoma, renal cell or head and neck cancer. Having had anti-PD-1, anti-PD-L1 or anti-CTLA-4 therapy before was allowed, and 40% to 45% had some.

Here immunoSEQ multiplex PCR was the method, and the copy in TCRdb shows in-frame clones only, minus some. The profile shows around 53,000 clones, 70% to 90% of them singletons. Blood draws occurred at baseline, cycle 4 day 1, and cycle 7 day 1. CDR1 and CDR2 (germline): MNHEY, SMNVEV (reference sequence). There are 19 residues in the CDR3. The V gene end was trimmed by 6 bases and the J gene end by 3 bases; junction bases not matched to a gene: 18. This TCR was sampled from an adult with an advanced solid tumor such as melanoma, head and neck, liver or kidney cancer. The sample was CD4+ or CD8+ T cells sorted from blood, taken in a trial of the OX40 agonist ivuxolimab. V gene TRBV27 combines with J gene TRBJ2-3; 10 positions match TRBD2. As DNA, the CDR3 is TGTGCCAGCAGCTCCTTCCCGGGGCTAGCGGGAGTTAGAACAGATACGCAGTATTTT. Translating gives CASSSFPGLAGVRTDTQYF.